The 10 T cell receptor beta chains listed next were all sequenced from one sample in a study of blood T cell repertoires in COVID-19. Profiling relied on immunoSEQ multiplex PCR, and the TCRdb table lists in-frame clones only, not all of them. This sample has about 300,000 clones, with more than 75% found just once. Sequencing was performed on PBMCs or T cells enriched from blood (not recorded which). All receptors derive from a man in his thirties or forties who had recovered from COVID-19.

The V and J genes are TRBV2 and TRBJ2-7, with D possibly matching TRBD2 (6 bases). The V end lost 5 bases, the J end lost 3 bases, and 14 bases lay between the germline ends. This CDR3 contains 14 residues. Germline V lookup: CDR1 SNHLY, CDR2 FYNNEI. CDR3 bases: TGTGCCAGCAGTTCTACGGGAGACGACTACGAGCAGTACTTC. Protein product: CASSSTGDDYEQYF.

V is TRBV3-1 (or the pseudogene TRBV3-2) and J is TRBJ1-3, with 10 bases identical to TRBD1. The CDR3 is 19 residues long. Germline V CDR1 and CDR2: LGHDT, YNNKEL (reference sequence). J lost 2 bases, V lost 0 bases, and 10 bases had no gene match. This CDR3 reads CASSQDPSYDRGPGNTIYF. The CDR3 DNA follows: TGTGCCAGCAGCCAAGATCCTTCATACGACAGGGGGCCTGGAAACACCATATATTTT.

This sequence joins TRBV4-2 and TRBJ1-1; maybe TRBD1 (5 bases). CDR1 is LGHNA, CDR2 YNFKEQ, per germline. The CDR3 length is 16 residues. Trimming removed 2 bases at V and 0 bases at J, with 13 bases between. For the CDR3, the DNA is TGTGCCAGCAGCCAATCGGGGGTGTCTGTGAACACTGAAGCTTTCTTT. It yields the protein CASSQSGVSVNTEAFF.

V is TRBV27 and J is TRBJ2-1; TRBD1 agrees at 8 bases. V was clipped by 4 bases and J by 7 bases; unmatched bases: 6. Germline loops: CDR1 MNHEY, CDR2 SMNVEV (reference sequence). This CDR3 has 14 residues. The DNA for the CDR3 is TGTGCCAGCAGTTCGCGACAGGGGACGAATGAGCAGTTCTTC. Amino acids: CASSSRQGTNEQFF.

The chain is built from TRBV24-1 and TRBJ2-2; tentative D call: TRBD2 (6 bases). V was cut by 0 bases and J by 6 bases, with 19 bases left in between. CDR3 length equals 18 residues. Germline CDR1 reads KGHDR; CDR2 reads SFDVKD. DNA of the CDR3: TGTGCCACCAGTGATTTGCAAGTGGCAGGGACTCCGGCCGGGGAGCTGTTTTTT. As protein: CATSDLQVAGTPAGELFF.

V gene TRBV4-1 combines with J gene TRBJ2-1; 7 positions agree with TRBD1. Germline V gives CDR1 MGHRA, CDR2 YSYEKL. CDR3 size: 17 residues. V trimming: 0 bases; J trimming: 1 base; junction bases outside the gene matches: 6. CDR3: CASSQEKGAPSYNEQFF. The CDR3 DNA reads as TGCGCCAGCAGCCAAGAAAAGGGGGCCCCTTCCTACAATGAGCAGTTCTTC.

This chain joins TRBV20-1 and TRBJ1-4; D unclear. With 3 bases removed from V and 5 bases from J, the gap between germline ends came to 10 bases. The CDR3 totals 13 residues. In germline, CDR1 is DFQATT, CDR2 SNEGSKA (reference sequence). The CDR3 DNA is TGCAGTGCTAGTGCTACCGTAAATGAAAAACTGTTTTTT. Protein sequence: CSASATVNEKLFF.

This clone was seen once. The J gene is TRBJ1-1, the V gene TRBV4-1; TRBD1 might be the D (6 bases). The CDR3 contains 17 residues. The V and J ends lost 2 bases and 1 base respectively, with 17 bases between them. The germline V gene has CDR1 MGHRA and CDR2 YSYEKL. The CDR3 DNA is TGCGCCAGCAGCCAAAAGACTACGGGACACGGGAACACTGAAGCTTTCTTT. Its protein is CASSQKTTGHGNTEAFF.

The chain combines TRBV7-2 with TRBJ2-2; TRBD2 agrees at 8 bases. V was pared by 3 bases and J by 1 base, with 4 bases of the junction left unmatched. Germline CDR1 and CDR2: SGHTA and FQGNSA. This CDR3 contains 16 residues. This CDR3 is CASSFYSGVNTGELFF. CDR3 bases: TGTGCCAGCAGCTTCTATAGCGGGGTGAACACCGGGGAGCTGTTTTTT.

The chain recombines TRBV3-1 (or the pseudogene TRBV3-2) with TRBJ1-6, with D perhaps matching TRBD1 (5 bases). Germline assignment: CDR1 LGHDT and CDR2 YNNKEL (reference sequence). V dropped 4 bases and J dropped 1 base, with 8 bases sitting between them. The CDR3 has 15 amino acids. The CDR3: CASSPQGSYNSPLHF. CDR3 DNA sequence: TGTGCCAGCAGCCCCCAGGGTTCCTATAATTCACCCCTCCACTTT.